Presented here are 19 T cell receptor beta chains from one specimen sequenced in a study of PD-1 blockade in classical Hodgkin lymphoma. Time point denoted: cycle 4 day 1 (C4D1), after more than five weeks of nivolumab. All trial patients relapsed after autologous stem cell transplantation. Data came from immunoSEQ multiplex PCR; TCRdb stores just in-frame clones and leaves some out. This sample has tens of thousands of clones, with around four fifths found just once. The sample consisted of peripheral blood mononuclear cells (PBMCs), taken before the fourth cycle of nivolumab. These receptors came from a human donor with classical Hodgkin lymphoma.

The chain combines TRBV28 with TRBJ2-5; 9 bases are a match to TRBD1. V shed 11 bases and J 5 bases; nucleotides not matched to a gene: 18. This CDR3 has 16 amino acids. Germline V gene sequence: CDR1 MDHEN, CDR2 SYDVKM. CDR3 in amino acids: CAVTPAGTGISETQYF. DNA for the CDR3: TGTGCCGTCACCCCTGCCGGGACAGGGATTTCGGAGACCCAGTACTTC.

The CDR3 sequence is CASSSGGSYNEQFF. CDR3 DNA: TGTGCCAGCAGTTCAGGGGGCTCCTACAATGAGCAGTTCTTC. The chain uses TRBV28 and TRBJ2-1; TRBD1 matches 7 bases. The CDR3 runs to 14 residues. V trimming: 4 bases; J trimming: 0 bases; junction bases outside the gene matches: 0. CDR1 and CDR2 (germline): MDHEN, SYDVKM. The variable domain in full, with the rest retrieved from reference TRBV28 and TRBJ2-1, is DVKVTQSSRYLVKRTGEKVFLECVQDMDHENMFWYRQDPGLGLRLIYFSYDVKMKEKGDIPEGYSVSREKKERFSLILESASTNQTSMYLCASSSGGSYNEQFFGPGTRLTVL.

V is TRBV5-6 and J is TRBJ2-5, with a tentative D call TRBD2 (5 bases). The germline V and J ends were trimmed by 5 bases and 6 bases, with 17 bases remaining between them. Looked up from germline, CDR1 is SGHDT and CDR2 is YYEEEE. The CDR3 is 14 residues long. The CDR3: CASRTSGVTKTQYF. The CDR3 coding sequence is TGTGCCAGCAGAACCTCCGGGGTCACTAAGACCCAGTACTTC.

The chain links TRBV27 to TRBJ2-1, with 13 nucleotides matching TRBD2. Unmatched junction bases numbered 10, after V lost 3 bases and J lost 8 bases. The CDR3 contains 17 residues. The germline V gene has CDR1 MNHEY and CDR2 SMNVEV (reference sequence). CDR3 sequence: CASSFRGLAGVVDEQFF. Written as DNA, the CDR3 is TGTGCCAGCAGTTTCCGAGGACTAGCGGGAGTGGTAGATGAGCAGTTCTTC.

V and J are TRBV9 and TRBJ2-2, with D possibly TRBD1 on 6 matching bases. Germline CDR1 is SGDLS and CDR2 is YYNGEE. This CDR3 is built from 15 residues. With 4 bases removed from V and 3 bases from J, the gap between germline ends came to 13 bases. This chain's CDR3 is CASSIRTDHTGELFF. Here the CDR3 DNA reads TGTGCCAGCAGCATAAGGACAGACCACACCGGGGAGCTGTTTTTT.

CDR3 protein: CASSGGQMGQPQHF. In DNA, the CDR3 is TGTGCCAGCAGCGGGGGGCAGATGGGTCAGCCCCAGCATTTT. The chain joins TRBV5-6 to TRBJ1-5, with D maybe TRBD1 (6 bases). V lost 4 bases, J lost 6 bases, and 14 bases lay in between. The CDR3 length is 14 residues. Germline V gene data show CDR1 as SGHDT and CDR2 as YYEEEE.

In this sample, this clone turned up a few times. V gene TRBV19 combines with J gene TRBJ1-2; D might be TRBD1 (6 bases). The CDR3 has 13 amino acids. Germline lookup yields CDR1 LNHDA and CDR2 SQIVND (reference sequence). Trimming removed 4 bases at V and 4 bases at J, with 10 bases between. CDR3 in DNA: TGTGCCAGTAGTAAGACAGGTCTCTATGGCTACACCTTC. Encoded protein: CASSKTGLYGYTF.

V usage is TRBV2 and J usage is TRBJ2-5; D gene unclear. Germline CDR1 and CDR2: SNHLY and FYNNEI. The CDR3 has 10 residues. V was pared by 2 bases and J by 6 bases, with 1 base between. The CDR3 loop is CASSEKTQYF. In nucleotides, the CDR3 is TGTGCCAGCAGTGAAAAGACCCAGTACTTC.

This sequence joins TRBV5-1 and TRBJ2-7; maybe TRBD2 (6 bases). V was pared by 4 bases and J by 1 base, with 12 bases between. Germline assignment: CDR1 SGHRS and CDR2 YFSETQ. This CDR3 spans 14 amino acids. CDR3 coding DNA: TGCGCCAGCAGCCTGCGGGACGGTTCCTACGAGCAGTACTTC. Amino acid sequence: CASSLRDGSYEQYF.

V usage is TRBV19 and J usage is TRBJ2-7; 7 bases are a match to TRBD2. Germline lookup yields CDR1 LNHDA and CDR2 SQIVND (reference sequence). CDR3 length equals 15 residues. Trimming took 3 bases from V and 2 from J; bases not matched to a gene: 7. CDR3 DNA sequence: TGTGCCAGTAGTATGTGGTCTAGCGGCACCTACGAGCAGTACTTC. This codes for CASSMWSSGTYEQYF.

The chain couples TRBV5-1 to TRBJ2-1, with TRBD2 matching 9 bases. The CDR3 totals 17 residues. V was clipped by 0 bases and J by 8 bases; unmatched bases: 12. In germline, CDR1 is SGHRS, CDR2 YFSETQ. Here the CDR3 reads CASSLGVYGLATHEQFF. The CDR3 bases are TGCGCCAGCAGCTTGGGGGTGTATGGACTAGCGACCCATGAGCAGTTCTTC.

V gene TRBV18 combines with J gene TRBJ2-7; D assignment may be TRBD1 or TRBD2 (6 bases each). The V end lost 6 bases, the J end lost 7 bases, and 19 bases lay between the germline ends. The CDR3 is 14 residues long. Germline V gene lookup returns CDR1 KGHSH and CDR2 LQKENI. CDR3 protein: CASSPRRGLEEQYF. DNA for the CDR3: TGTGCCAGCTCCCCGCGCCGGGGGCTGGAAGAGCAGTACTTC.

This chain links TRBV14 with TRBJ2-7, with TRBD1 matching 8 bases. The CDR3 is 18 residues long. Per germline, CDR1 SGHDN and CDR2 FVKESK. Unmatched junction bases numbered 15, after V lost 4 bases and J lost 1 base. The CDR3 protein is CASSRGQGRGEASYEQYF. The CDR3 DNA is TGTGCCAGCAGCCGCGGACAGGGAAGGGGTGAGGCGTCCTACGAGCAGTACTTC.

This clone has more than one count but fewer than ten. The rearrangement joins TRBV18 to TRBJ2-1; TRBD2 matches at 8 bases. The CDR3 loop spans 15 amino acids. Per the germline V gene, CDR1 is KGHSH and CDR2 is LQKENI. V was pared by 6 bases and J by 5 bases, with 9 bases of the junction left unmatched. CDR3 residues: CASSRGIAGNNEQFF. Here the CDR3 DNA reads TGTGCCAGCTCCCGCGGAATAGCGGGGAACAATGAGCAGTTCTTC.

This clone was detected a few times. V and J are TRBV2 and TRBJ2-7; tentatively, D is TRBD1 (5 bases). This CDR3 is built from 13 residues. The germline V and J ends were trimmed by 5 bases and 2 bases, with 10 bases remaining between them. Per germline, CDR1 SNHLY and CDR2 FYNNEI. The CDR3 loop is CASSQGPTYEQYF. DNA of the CDR3: TGTGCCAGCAGTCAGGGCCCAACCTACGAGCAGTACTTC.

By frequency in the sample, this clone is large. J is TRBJ1-1 and V is TRBV7-8; D is uncertain. Looked up from germline, CDR1 is SGHVS and CDR2 is FQNEAQ. The CDR3 runs 15 residues. With 5 bases removed from V and 0 bases from J, the gap between germline ends came to 13 bases. This chain's CDR3 is CASSGSTNMNTEAFF. CDR3 nucleotides: TGTGCCAGCAGCGGATCGACAAACATGAACACTGAAGCTTTCTTT.

This clone has just a few counts. As DNA, the CDR3 is TGTGCCAGTAGTCGGCTCGGGTATAGCAATCAGCCCCAGCATTTT. Translating it yields CASSRLGYSNQPQHF. The chain recombines TRBV19 with TRBJ1-5; D remains ambiguous. CDR3 length: 15 residues. Trimming pared 5 bases from V and 0 bases from J, leaving 11 bases between. The germline CDR1 and CDR2 sequences are LNHDA and SQIVND (reference sequence).

This clone occurred a few times. V is TRBV5-1 and J is TRBJ2-2; no reliable D call. Trimming shortened V by 4 bases and J by 1 base, and 8 bases separated the two germline ends. Per germline, CDR1 SGHRS and CDR2 YFSETQ. There are 14 residues in the CDR3. CDR3 region: CASSRPENTGELFF. The DNA for the CDR3 is TGCGCCAGCAGCAGGCCGGAGAACACCGGGGAGCTGTTTTTT.

This clone showed up just once. The CDR3 DNA is TGCAGCGTTGGGGGGGGCAGGGGCCACGAGCAGTACTTC. The encoded protein is CSVGGGRGHEQYF. The chain couples TRBV29-1 to TRBJ2-7; possibly TRBD2 for D (7 bases). CDR1 is SQVTM, CDR2 ANQGSEA, per germline. The CDR3 has 13 amino acids. Trimming shortened V by 4 bases and J by 5 bases, and 15 bases separated the two germline ends.